The rows below give T cell receptor beta chains drawn from one sample of a study of cytomegalovirus exposure and HLA in healthy donors. TCRdb's table, derived via immunoSEQ multiplex PCR, lists solely in-frame clones and lacks some. The table records some 200,000 clones, approximately 85% of them present only once. Input material: PBMCs. These receptors originate from a woman younger than 35 in good health and CMV-seronegative. CDR3s include the opening cysteine and the closing phenylalanine or tryptophan. Each record gives: CDR3 DNA, CDR3 protein, J gene, D gene, V gene, clone size. D genes are given only for firm matches. Size is stated for part of the rows, as once, few or many counts, or as a class when the clone is expanded.

CDR3nt: TGTGCCAGCAGCCAAAAGACTAGCGGGGGGGAGGCCCAGTACTTC
CDR3aa: CASSQKTSGGEAQYF
j_gene: TRBJ2-5
d_gene: TRBD2
v_gene: TRBV4-2
abundance: NA

CDR3nt: TGTGCCAGCTTAGTGGAGGGGGCGAACTATGGCTACACCTTC
CDR3aa: CASLVEGANYGYTF
j_gene: TRBJ1-2
d_gene: TRBD1
v_gene: TRBV2
abundance: NA

CDR3nt: TGTGCCAGCATTGATGCAAATTCCTACGAGCAGTACTTC
CDR3aa: CASIDANSYEQYF
j_gene: TRBJ2-7
d_gene: NA
v_gene: TRBV2
abundance: NA

CDR3nt: TGTGCCAGCAGCAGAGGGGAGGGATCCTACAATGAGCAGTTCTTC
CDR3aa: CASSRGEGSYNEQFF
j_gene: TRBJ2-1
d_gene: TRBD2
v_gene: TRBV25-1
abundance: NA

CDR3nt: TGTGCCAGGAGCCGGGGGGCGATCCCTGAAGCTTTCTTT
CDR3aa: CARSRGAIPEAFF
j_gene: TRBJ1-1
d_gene: NA
v_gene: TRBV2
abundance: NA

CDR3nt: TGCGCCAGCAGCTTGGCCTCCGGTGGAGCGGGAGGGGATAATGAGCAGTTCTTC
CDR3aa: CASSLASGGAGGDNEQFF
j_gene: TRBJ2-1
d_gene: TRBD2
v_gene: TRBV5-1
abundance: once

CDR3nt: TGCGCCAGCAGCCAAGGGGGGCGAGCGGGGGGGCCTAACACCGGGGAGCTGTTTTTT
CDR3aa: CASSQGGRAGGPNTGELFF
j_gene: TRBJ2-2
d_gene: TRBD2
v_gene: TRBV4-1
abundance: NA

CDR3nt: TGTGCCAGCAGTGTGGGGGGGTCACAGCCCCAGCATTTT
CDR3aa: CASSVGGSQPQHF
j_gene: TRBJ1-5
d_gene: NA
v_gene: TRBV27
abundance: NA

CDR3nt: TGCAGCGCAACTAGGGGGCCTTACAATGAGCAGTTCTTC
CDR3aa: CSATRGPYNEQFF
j_gene: TRBJ2-1
d_gene: TRBD1
v_gene: TRBV29-1
abundance: NA

CDR3nt: TGCGCCAGCAGCTTGGACAGGTTCTCTGGGGCCAACGTCCTGACTTTC
CDR3aa: CASSLDRFSGANVLTF
j_gene: TRBJ2-6
d_gene: NA
v_gene: TRBV5-1
abundance: NA

CDR3nt: TGCGCCAGCAGCTTGGCCGACAGAATCGAAGGAAATGAGCAGTTCTTC
CDR3aa: CASSLADRIEGNEQFF
j_gene: TRBJ2-1
d_gene: NA
v_gene: TRBV5-1
abundance: NA

CDR3nt: TGTGCCAGCTCACCACTAGCGGGGGGTCTCCAAGAGACCCAGTACTTC
CDR3aa: CASSPLAGGLQETQYF
j_gene: TRBJ2-5
d_gene: TRBD2
v_gene: TRBV18
abundance: NA

CDR3nt: TGTGCCAGCAGTTACTCGGCGGGTCTCTATGGCTACACCTTC
CDR3aa: CASSYSAGLYGYTF
j_gene: TRBJ1-2
d_gene: NA
v_gene: TRBV6-5
abundance: NA

CDR3nt: TGTGCCAGCAGCTTACTAGCGGGAGGGTCCGGGGAGCAGTACTTC
CDR3aa: CASSLLAGGSGEQYF
j_gene: TRBJ2-7
d_gene: TRBD2
v_gene: TRBV27
abundance: NA

CDR3nt: TGTGCCAGCAGTGTATGGACTAGCGGGAGTCAATACGAGCAGTACTTC
CDR3aa: CASSVWTSGSQYEQYF
j_gene: TRBJ2-7
d_gene: TRBD2
v_gene: TRBV6-1
abundance: NA

CDR3nt: TGTGCCAGCAGGACGGTACAGGGTTTAGTTCAGCCCCAGCATTTT
CDR3aa: CASRTVQGLVQPQHF
j_gene: TRBJ1-5
d_gene: NA
v_gene: TRBV6-1
abundance: NA

CDR3nt: TGCAGTGCTCCCACACGTGAACTGTTTTTT
CDR3aa: CSAPTRELFF
j_gene: TRBJ1-4
d_gene: NA
v_gene: TRBV20-1
abundance: once

CDR3nt: TGTGCCAGTAGTATAGGACGGGATTCCTACAATGAGCAGTTCTTC
CDR3aa: CASSIGRDSYNEQFF
j_gene: TRBJ2-1
d_gene: NA
v_gene: TRBV19
abundance: few

CDR3nt: TGTGCCAGCAGCCCGACTAGACAGGGGTACGAAAAACTGTTTTTT
CDR3aa: CASSPTRQGYEKLFF
j_gene: TRBJ1-4
d_gene: TRBD1
v_gene: TRBV6-5
abundance: NA

CDR3nt: TGTGCCAGCATCCGACAGGGATACAATGAGCAGTTCTTC
CDR3aa: CASIRQGYNEQFF
j_gene: TRBJ2-1
d_gene: TRBD1
v_gene: TRBV2
abundance: once

CDR3nt: TGTGCCAGCAGCGTAGACCCCTTGGTCGGGGGCACAGATACGCAGTATTTT
CDR3aa: CASSVDPLVGGTDTQYF
j_gene: TRBJ2-3
d_gene: NA
v_gene: TRBV9
abundance: NA

CDR3nt: TGTGCCAGCTCACCGACAGAATCGTATGGCTACACCTTC
CDR3aa: CASSPTESYGYTF
j_gene: TRBJ1-2
d_gene: NA
v_gene: TRBV18
abundance: NA

CDR3nt: TGTGCCAGCAGGACGACTAGCGGGACCCACGAGCAGTACTTC
CDR3aa: CASRTTSGTHEQYF
j_gene: TRBJ2-7
d_gene: TRBD2
v_gene: TRBV6-4
abundance: once

CDR3nt: TGCAGCGTCGCTGGCTTGGACAGGCCCTTTAGTGGCGAGCAGTACTTC
CDR3aa: CSVAGLDRPFSGEQYF
j_gene: TRBJ2-7
d_gene: TRBD1
v_gene: TRBV29-1
abundance: NA

CDR3nt: TGCGCCAGCAGCTTGGAGGGGGGACAGGTCACTGAAGCTTTCTTT
CDR3aa: CASSLEGGQVTEAFF
j_gene: TRBJ1-1
d_gene: TRBD1
v_gene: TRBV5-1
abundance: few

CDR3nt: TGTGCCAGCAGTTCGGTCACAGGGAACAACTATGGCTACACCTTC
CDR3aa: CASSSVTGNNYGYTF
j_gene: TRBJ1-2
d_gene: NA
v_gene: TRBV27
abundance: few

CDR3nt: TGCAGCGTTGAGTCCGGGACTAGCGGGACCAACCCGCTTGAGACCCAGTACTTC
CDR3aa: CSVESGTSGTNPLETQYF
j_gene: TRBJ2-5
d_gene: TRBD2
v_gene: TRBV29-1
abundance: NA

CDR3nt: TGTGCCAGCTCACACGGGACTAGCGGGGGGGGAAGCTCCTACAATGAGCAGTTCTTC
CDR3aa: CASSHGTSGGGSSYNEQFF
j_gene: TRBJ2-1
d_gene: TRBD2
v_gene: TRBV18
abundance: NA

CDR3nt: TGCGCCAGCAGTGAAGGAGGGCAGAGTCAGGGAAATCAGCCCCAGCATTTT
CDR3aa: CASSEGGQSQGNQPQHF
j_gene: TRBJ1-5
d_gene: NA
v_gene: TRBV10-2
abundance: NA

CDR3nt: TGTGCCAGCTCCCCCCGGACCCGACAGATAAAAGAACCCTACGAGCAGTACTTC
CDR3aa: CASSPRTRQIKEPYEQYF
j_gene: TRBJ2-7
d_gene: NA
v_gene: TRBV28
abundance: NA

CDR3nt: TGTGCCAGTAGCCCAGGGGTTGACACCATATATTTT
CDR3aa: CASSPGVDTIYF
j_gene: TRBJ1-3
d_gene: NA
v_gene: TRBV19
abundance: NA

CDR3nt: TGTGCCAGCAGTGAATTGGGAGGGGGAAGCTCTGGAAACACCATATATTTT
CDR3aa: CASSELGGGSSGNTIYF
j_gene: TRBJ1-3
d_gene: NA
v_gene: TRBV25-1
abundance: NA

CDR3nt: TGTGCCAGCAGCTTAGATATGACGGGAGGGCGCACAGATACGCAGTATTTT
CDR3aa: CASSLDMTGGRTDTQYF
j_gene: TRBJ2-3
d_gene: TRBD2
v_gene: TRBV11-2
abundance: NA

CDR3nt: TGTGCCAGCAGTGACGGGACAGGGGGCACAGATACGCAGTATTTT
CDR3aa: CASSDGTGGTDTQYF
j_gene: TRBJ2-3
d_gene: TRBD1
v_gene: TRBV6-4
abundance: NA

CDR3nt: TGTTCCAGCTCTGGGCGGGATACGTACAATGAGCAGTTCTTC
CDR3aa: CSSSGRDTYNEQFF
j_gene: TRBJ2-1
d_gene: NA
v_gene: TRBV7-9
abundance: NA

CDR3nt: TGTGCCACTTCCTTATCGTGGGGGGGGGACTATGGCTACACCTTC
CDR3aa: CATSLSWGGDYGYTF
j_gene: TRBJ1-2
d_gene: NA
v_gene: TRBV28
abundance: NA

CDR3nt: TGTGCCAGCACCCGGGACAGAGTGGTGGATGGCTACACCTTC
CDR3aa: CASTRDRVVDGYTF
j_gene: TRBJ1-2
d_gene: TRBD1
v_gene: TRBV5-5
abundance: once

CDR3nt: TGTGCCATCAGTTTACGGGACCAAGAGACCCAGTACTTC
CDR3aa: CAISLRDQETQYF
j_gene: TRBJ2-5
d_gene: NA
v_gene: TRBV10-3
abundance: NA

CDR3nt: TGCGCCAGCAGCGACAGCTACGAGCAGTACTTC
CDR3aa: CASSDSYEQYF
j_gene: TRBJ2-7
d_gene: NA
v_gene: TRBV5-1
abundance: NA

CDR3nt: TGTGCCAGCAGCCCATGGGACAGGCAAACTTTCTTT
CDR3aa: CASSPWDRQTFF
j_gene: TRBJ1-1
d_gene: TRBD1
v_gene: TRBV14
abundance: NA

CDR3nt: TGCAGCGTTCGGACAGTCTCTCAAGAGACCCAGTACTTC
CDR3aa: CSVRTVSQETQYF
j_gene: TRBJ2-5
d_gene: NA
v_gene: TRBV29-1
abundance: NA

CDR3nt: TGTGCCAGCAGCTTTAGACAGGGGGGAAACACCGGGGAGCTGTTTTTT
CDR3aa: CASSFRQGGNTGELFF
j_gene: TRBJ2-2
d_gene: TRBD1
v_gene: TRBV7-2
abundance: once

CDR3nt: TGTGCCAGCCAACACAGCAATCAGCCCCAGCATTTT
CDR3aa: CASQHSNQPQHF
j_gene: TRBJ1-5
d_gene: NA
v_gene: TRBV19
abundance: NA

CDR3nt: TGTGCCATCAGTGTATCTTTGGAGACAGGGGCGGCGGCTAACTATGGCTACACCTTC
CDR3aa: CAISVSLETGAAANYGYTF
j_gene: TRBJ1-2
d_gene: TRBD1
v_gene: TRBV10-3
abundance: NA

CDR3nt: TGCGCCAGCAGCAGTAACAGGGGGCCGGGAGAGTACTTC
CDR3aa: CASSSNRGPGEYF
j_gene: TRBJ2-5
d_gene: TRBD1
v_gene: TRBV5-1
abundance: NA

CDR3nt: TGCGCCAGCAGCCCAAGCCAGGGCGCGGGGACAGATACGCAGTATTTT
CDR3aa: CASSPSQGAGTDTQYF
j_gene: TRBJ2-3
d_gene: NA
v_gene: TRBV5-1
abundance: NA

CDR3nt: TGCGCCAGCAGCGGTGGCGGGGGGGCCTTTGAGCAGTTCTTC
CDR3aa: CASSGGGGAFEQFF
j_gene: TRBJ2-1
d_gene: TRBD2
v_gene: TRBV5-1
abundance: NA

CDR3nt: TGTGCCAGCAGCGTAGATGGGGAGAGACAGCCCCAGCATTTT
CDR3aa: CASSVDGERQPQHF
j_gene: TRBJ1-5
d_gene: NA
v_gene: TRBV9
abundance: NA

CDR3nt: TGTGCCAGCAGCCAGGACTCAACCTCAGATACGCAGTATTTT
CDR3aa: CASSQDSTSDTQYF
j_gene: TRBJ2-3
d_gene: NA
v_gene: TRBV7-2
abundance: NA

CDR3nt: TGCGCCAGCAGCTTGGCCGTTGGACAGGGGGCGTTAGAGACCCAGTACTTC
CDR3aa: CASSLAVGQGALETQYF
j_gene: TRBJ2-5
d_gene: TRBD1
v_gene: TRBV5-1
abundance: NA

CDR3nt: TGTGCCAGCAGCTTGGCGACAGGGCTCTATGGCTACACCTTC
CDR3aa: CASSLATGLYGYTF
j_gene: TRBJ1-2
d_gene: TRBD1
v_gene: TRBV5-4
abundance: NA

CDR3nt: TGTGCCAGTACCCGGACAGGGGATCGGGGCTACACCTTC
CDR3aa: CASTRTGDRGYTF
j_gene: TRBJ1-2
d_gene: TRBD1
v_gene: TRBV19
abundance: NA

CDR3nt: TGTGCCACCAGCAGAGTGGAGAGCTATGGCTACACCTTC
CDR3aa: CATSRVESYGYTF
j_gene: TRBJ1-2
d_gene: NA
v_gene: TRBV15
abundance: NA

CDR3nt: TGTGCCAGCATTTTCGACAGAGCCTACTATGGCTACACCTTC
CDR3aa: CASIFDRAYYGYTF
j_gene: TRBJ1-2
d_gene: NA
v_gene: TRBV6-1
abundance: NA

CDR3nt: TGTGCCAGCAGCCCGGAACAGGGGTCCGCATCACCCCTCCACTTT
CDR3aa: CASSPEQGSASPLHF
j_gene: TRBJ1-6
d_gene: TRBD1
v_gene: TRBV6-5
abundance: once